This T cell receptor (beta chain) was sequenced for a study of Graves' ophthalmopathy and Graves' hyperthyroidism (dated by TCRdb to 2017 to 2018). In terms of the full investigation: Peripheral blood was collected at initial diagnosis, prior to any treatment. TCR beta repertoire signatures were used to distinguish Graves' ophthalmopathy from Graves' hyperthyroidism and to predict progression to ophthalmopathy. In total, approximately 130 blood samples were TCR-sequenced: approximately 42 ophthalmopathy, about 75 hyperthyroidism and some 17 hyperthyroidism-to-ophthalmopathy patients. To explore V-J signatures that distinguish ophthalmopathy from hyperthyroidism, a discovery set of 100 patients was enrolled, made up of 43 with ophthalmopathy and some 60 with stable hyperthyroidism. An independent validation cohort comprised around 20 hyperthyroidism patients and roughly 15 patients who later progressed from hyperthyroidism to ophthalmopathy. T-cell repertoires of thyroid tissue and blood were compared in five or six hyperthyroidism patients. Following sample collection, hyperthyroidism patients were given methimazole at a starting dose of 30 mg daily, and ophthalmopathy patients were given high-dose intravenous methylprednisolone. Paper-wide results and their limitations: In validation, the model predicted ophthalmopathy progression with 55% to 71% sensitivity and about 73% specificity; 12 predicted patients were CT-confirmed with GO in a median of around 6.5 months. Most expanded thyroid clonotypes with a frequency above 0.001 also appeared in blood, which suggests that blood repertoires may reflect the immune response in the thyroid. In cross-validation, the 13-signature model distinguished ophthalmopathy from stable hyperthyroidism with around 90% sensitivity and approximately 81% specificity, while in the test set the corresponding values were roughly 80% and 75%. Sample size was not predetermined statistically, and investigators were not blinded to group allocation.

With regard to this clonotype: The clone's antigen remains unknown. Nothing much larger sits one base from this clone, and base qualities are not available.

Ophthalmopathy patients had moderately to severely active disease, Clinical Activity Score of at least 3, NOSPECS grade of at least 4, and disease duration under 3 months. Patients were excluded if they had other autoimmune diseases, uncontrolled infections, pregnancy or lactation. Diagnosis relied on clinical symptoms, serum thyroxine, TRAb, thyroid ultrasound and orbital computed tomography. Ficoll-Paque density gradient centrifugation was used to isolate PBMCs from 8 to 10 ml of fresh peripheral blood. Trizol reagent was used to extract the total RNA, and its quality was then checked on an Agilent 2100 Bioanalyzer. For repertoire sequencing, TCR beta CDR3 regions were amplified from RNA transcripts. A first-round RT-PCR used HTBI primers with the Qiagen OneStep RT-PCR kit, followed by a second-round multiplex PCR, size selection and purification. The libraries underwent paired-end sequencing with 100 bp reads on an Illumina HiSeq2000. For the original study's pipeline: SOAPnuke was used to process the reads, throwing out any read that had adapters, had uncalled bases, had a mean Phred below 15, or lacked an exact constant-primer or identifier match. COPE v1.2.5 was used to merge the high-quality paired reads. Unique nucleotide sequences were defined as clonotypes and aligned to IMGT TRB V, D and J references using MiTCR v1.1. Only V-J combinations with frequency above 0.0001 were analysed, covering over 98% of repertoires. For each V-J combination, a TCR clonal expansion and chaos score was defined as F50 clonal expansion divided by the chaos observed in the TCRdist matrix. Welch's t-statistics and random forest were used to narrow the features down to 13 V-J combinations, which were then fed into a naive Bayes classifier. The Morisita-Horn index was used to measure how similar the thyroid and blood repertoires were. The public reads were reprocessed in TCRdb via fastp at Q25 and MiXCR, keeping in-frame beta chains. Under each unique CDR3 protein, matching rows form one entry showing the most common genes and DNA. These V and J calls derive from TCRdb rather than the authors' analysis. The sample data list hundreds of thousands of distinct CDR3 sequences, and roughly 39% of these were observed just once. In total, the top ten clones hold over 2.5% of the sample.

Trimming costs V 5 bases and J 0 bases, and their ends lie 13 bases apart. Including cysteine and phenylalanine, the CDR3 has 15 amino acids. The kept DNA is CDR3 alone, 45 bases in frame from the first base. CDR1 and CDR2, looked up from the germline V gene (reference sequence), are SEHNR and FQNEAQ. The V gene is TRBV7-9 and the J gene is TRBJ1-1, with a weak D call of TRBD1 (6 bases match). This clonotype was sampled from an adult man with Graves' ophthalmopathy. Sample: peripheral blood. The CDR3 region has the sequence CASSVARTVNTEAFF. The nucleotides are TGTGCCAGCAGCGTCGCACGGACAGTGAACACTGAAGCTTTCTTT.